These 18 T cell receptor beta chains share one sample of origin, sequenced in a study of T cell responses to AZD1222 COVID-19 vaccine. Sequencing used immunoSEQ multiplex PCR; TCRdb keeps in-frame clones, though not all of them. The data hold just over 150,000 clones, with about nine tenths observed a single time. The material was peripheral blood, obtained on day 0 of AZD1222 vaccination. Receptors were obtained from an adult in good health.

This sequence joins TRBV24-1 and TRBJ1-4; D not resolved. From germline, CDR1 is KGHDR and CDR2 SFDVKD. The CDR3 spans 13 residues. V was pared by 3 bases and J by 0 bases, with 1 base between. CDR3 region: CATSDATNEKLFF. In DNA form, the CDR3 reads TGTGCCACCAGTGATGCAACTAATGAAAAACTGTTTTTT.

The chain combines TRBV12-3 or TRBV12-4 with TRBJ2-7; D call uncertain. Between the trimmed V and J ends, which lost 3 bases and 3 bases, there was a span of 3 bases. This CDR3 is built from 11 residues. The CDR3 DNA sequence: TGTGCCAGCAGTTTTCTCTACGAGCAGTACTTC. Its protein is CASSFLYEQYF.

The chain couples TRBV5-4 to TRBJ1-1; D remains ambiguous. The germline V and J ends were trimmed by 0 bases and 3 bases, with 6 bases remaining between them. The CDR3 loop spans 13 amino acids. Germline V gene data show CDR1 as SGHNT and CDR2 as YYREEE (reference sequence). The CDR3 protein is CASSLGRDTEAFF. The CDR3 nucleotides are TGTGCCAGCAGCTTGGGACGGGACACTGAAGCTTTCTTT.

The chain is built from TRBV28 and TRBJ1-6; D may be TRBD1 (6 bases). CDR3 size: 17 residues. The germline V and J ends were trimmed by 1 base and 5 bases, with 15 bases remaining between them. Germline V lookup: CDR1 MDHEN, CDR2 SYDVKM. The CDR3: CASSLLGQISHNSPLHF. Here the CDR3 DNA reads TGTGCCAGCAGTTTATTAGGACAGATTTCCCATAATTCACCCCTCCACTTT.

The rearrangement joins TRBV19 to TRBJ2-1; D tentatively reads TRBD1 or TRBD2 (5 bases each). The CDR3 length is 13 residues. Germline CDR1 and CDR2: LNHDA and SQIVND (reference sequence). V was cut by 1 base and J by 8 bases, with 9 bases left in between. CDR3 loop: CASSIAGGYEQFF. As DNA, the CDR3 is TGTGCCAGTAGTATAGCTGGGGGTTATGAGCAGTTCTTC.

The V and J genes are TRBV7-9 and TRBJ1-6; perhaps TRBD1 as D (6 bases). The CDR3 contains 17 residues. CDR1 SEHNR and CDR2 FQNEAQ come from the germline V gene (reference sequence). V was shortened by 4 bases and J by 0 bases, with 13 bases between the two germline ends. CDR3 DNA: TGTGCCAGCAGCTCGGACAGTTCCTTCTCCTATAATTCACCCCTCCACTTT. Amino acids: CASSSDSSFSYNSPLHF.

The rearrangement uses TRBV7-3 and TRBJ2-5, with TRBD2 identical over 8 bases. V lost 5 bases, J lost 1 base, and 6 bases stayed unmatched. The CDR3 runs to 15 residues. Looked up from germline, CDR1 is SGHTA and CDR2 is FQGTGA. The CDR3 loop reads CASSPGGSGQETQYF. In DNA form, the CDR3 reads TGTGCCAGCAGCCCGGGAGGGTCGGGCCAAGAGACCCAGTACTTC.

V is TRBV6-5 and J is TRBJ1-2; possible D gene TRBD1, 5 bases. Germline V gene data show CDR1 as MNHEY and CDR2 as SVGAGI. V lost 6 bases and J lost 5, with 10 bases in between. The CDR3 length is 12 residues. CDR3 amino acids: CASSDSLYGYTF. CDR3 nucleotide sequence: TGTGCCAGCAGCGACAGCCTTTATGGCTACACCTTC.

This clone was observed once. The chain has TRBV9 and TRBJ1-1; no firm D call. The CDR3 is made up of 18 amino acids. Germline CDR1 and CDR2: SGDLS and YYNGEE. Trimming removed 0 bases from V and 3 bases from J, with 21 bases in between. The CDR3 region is CASSVAPGLSEIDTEAFF. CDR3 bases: TGTGCCAGCAGCGTAGCCCCTGGGCTTTCGGAGATTGACACTGAAGCTTTCTTT.

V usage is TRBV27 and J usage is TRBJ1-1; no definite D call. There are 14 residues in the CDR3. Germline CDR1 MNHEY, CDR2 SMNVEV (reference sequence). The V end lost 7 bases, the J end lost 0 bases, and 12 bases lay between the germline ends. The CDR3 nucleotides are TGTGCCAGCACCGATCTAAACATGAACACTGAAGCTTTCTTT. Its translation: CASTDLNMNTEAFF.

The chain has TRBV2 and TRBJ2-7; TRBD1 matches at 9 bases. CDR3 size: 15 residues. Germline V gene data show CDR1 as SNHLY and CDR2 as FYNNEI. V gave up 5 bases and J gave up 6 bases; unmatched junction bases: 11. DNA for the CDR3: TGTGCCAGCAGTCCGGGACAGGGCATTCCACGCGAGCAGTACTTC. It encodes CASSPGQGIPREQYF.

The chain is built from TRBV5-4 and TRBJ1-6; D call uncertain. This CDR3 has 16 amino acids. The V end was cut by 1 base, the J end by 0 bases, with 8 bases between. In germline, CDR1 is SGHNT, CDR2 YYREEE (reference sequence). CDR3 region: CASSLLGSSYNSPLHF. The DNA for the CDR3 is TGTGCCAGCAGCTTGCTGGGGAGCTCCTATAATTCACCCCTCCACTTT. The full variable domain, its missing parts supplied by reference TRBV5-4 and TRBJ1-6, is ETGVTQSPTHLIKTRGQQVTLRCSSQSGHNTVSWYQQALGQGPQFIFQYYREEENGRGNFPPRFSGLQFPNYSSELNVNALELDDSALYLCASSLLGSSYNSPLHFGNGTRLTVT.

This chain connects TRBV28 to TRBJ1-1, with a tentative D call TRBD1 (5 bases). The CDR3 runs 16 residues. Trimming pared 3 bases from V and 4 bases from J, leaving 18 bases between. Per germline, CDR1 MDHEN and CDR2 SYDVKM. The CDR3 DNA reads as TGTGCCAGCAGTTTTATCTTTCGGGGCTGGGGCACTGAAGCTTTCTTT. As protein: CASSFIFRGWGTEAFF.

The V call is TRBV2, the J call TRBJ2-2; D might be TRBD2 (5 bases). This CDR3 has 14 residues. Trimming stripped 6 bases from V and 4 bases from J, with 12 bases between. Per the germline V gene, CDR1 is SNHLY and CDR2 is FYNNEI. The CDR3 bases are TGTGCCAGCAGACCCGCGGGTAGCACCGGGGAGCTGTTTTTT. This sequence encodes CASRPAGSTGELFF.

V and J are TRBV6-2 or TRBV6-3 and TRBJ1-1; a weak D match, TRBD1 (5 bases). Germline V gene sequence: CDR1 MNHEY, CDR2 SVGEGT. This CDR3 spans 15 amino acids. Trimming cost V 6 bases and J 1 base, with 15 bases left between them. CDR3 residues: CASSSGGRGNTEAFF. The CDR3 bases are TGTGCCAGCAGCTCGGGGGGTCGGGGGAACACTGAAGCTTTCTTT.

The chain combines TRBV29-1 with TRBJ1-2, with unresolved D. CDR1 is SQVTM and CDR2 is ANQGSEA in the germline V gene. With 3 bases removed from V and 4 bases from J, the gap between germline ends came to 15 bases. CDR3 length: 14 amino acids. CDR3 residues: CSVEASQHFYGYTF. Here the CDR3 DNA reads TGCAGCGTTGAGGCTTCTCAGCATTTCTATGGCTACACCTTC. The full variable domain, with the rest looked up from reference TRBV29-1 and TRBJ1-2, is SAVISQKPSRDICQRGTSLTIQCQVDSQVTMMFWYRQQPGQSLTLIATANQGSEATYESGFVIDKFPISRPNLTFSTLTVSNMSPEDSSIYLCSVEASQHFYGYTFGSGTRLTVV.

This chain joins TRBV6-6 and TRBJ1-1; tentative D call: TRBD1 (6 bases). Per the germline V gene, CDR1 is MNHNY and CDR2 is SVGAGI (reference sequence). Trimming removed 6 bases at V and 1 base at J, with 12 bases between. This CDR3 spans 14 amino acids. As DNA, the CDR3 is TGTGCCAGCAGCGAACCGGGACAGAACACTGAAGCTTTCTTT. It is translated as CASSEPGQNTEAFF.

In DNA, the CDR3 is TGTGCCAGCAGCCAAGATTCGGGACAGGGGGCCGCCACACCTGCGGACACCATATATTTT. Protein sequence: CASSQDSGQGAATPADTIYF. This chain links TRBV3-1 (or the pseudogene TRBV3-2) with TRBJ1-3; TRBD1 matches at 12 bases. J lost 8 bases, V lost 0 bases, and 17 bases had no gene match. This CDR3 contains 20 residues. In germline, CDR1 is LGHDT, CDR2 YNNKEL (reference sequence).